This T cell receptor beta chain is from a study of blood T cell repertoires in COVID-19. Across the whole study: From the United States, Italy and Spain came samples of acute and convalescent COVID-19. Nucleic acid was either cDNA or gDNA, and it came from T cells, B-cell-depleted T cells, or PBMCs.

Authors' analysis steps: Reference gene primer amplification in the assay estimated nucleated cell counts. Sequencing was performed with immunoSEQ multiplex PCR; in TCRdb, only in-frame clones are kept and a portion is missing. V, J and clone size are taken as reported in that table, and D and trimming were inferred from the DNA itself. The sample has over 100,000 clones; around 92% are singletons. The sample taken for sequencing was peripheral blood. This TCR was sampled from a young man with acute or convalescent COVID-19.

CDR3 sequence (DNA): TGTGCCAGCAGCCCCCCGGCGGGGGTCTATGGCTACACCTTC. This gives the protein CASSPPAGVYGYTF. The chain joins TRBV7-9 to TRBJ1-2, with D perhaps TRBD1 (5 bases). CDR1 is SEHNR, CDR2 FQNEAQ, per germline (reference sequence). V was shortened by 5 bases and J by 4 bases, with 14 bases between the two germline ends. This CDR3 contains 14 residues.